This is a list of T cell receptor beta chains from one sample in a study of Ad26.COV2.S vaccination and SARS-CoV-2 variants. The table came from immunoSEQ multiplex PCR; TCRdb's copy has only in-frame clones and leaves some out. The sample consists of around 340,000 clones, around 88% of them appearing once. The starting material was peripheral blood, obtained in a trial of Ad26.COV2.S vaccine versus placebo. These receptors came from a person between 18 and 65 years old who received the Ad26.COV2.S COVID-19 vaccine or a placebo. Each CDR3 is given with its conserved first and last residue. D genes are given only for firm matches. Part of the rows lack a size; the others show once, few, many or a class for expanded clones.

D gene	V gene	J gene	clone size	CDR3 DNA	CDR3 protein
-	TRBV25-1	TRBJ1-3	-	TGTGCCAGCGGGGAAGTCCCGGGCGAAGAAAACACCATATATTTT	CASGEVPGEENTIYF
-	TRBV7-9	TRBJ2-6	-	TGTGCCAGCAGCCCGCCGGAACTACCCAGGGGGGCCAACGTCCTGACTTTC	CASSPPELPRGANVLTF
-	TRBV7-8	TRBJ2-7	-	TGTGCCAGCAGCCCCCTGAGGGACGAGCAGTACTTC	CASSPLRDEQYF
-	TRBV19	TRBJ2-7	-	TGTGCCAGTAGTTTCGGGCCGTTTTCCTACGAGCAGTACTTC	CASSFGPFSYEQYF
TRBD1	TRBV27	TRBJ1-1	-	TGTGCCAGCAGTCAGGGACAGATAAACACTGAAGCTTTCTTT	CASSQGQINTEAFF
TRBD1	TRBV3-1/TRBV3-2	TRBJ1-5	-	TGTGCCAGCAGGGACGGGACAGGCAATCAGCCCCAGCATTTT	CASRDGTGNQPQHF
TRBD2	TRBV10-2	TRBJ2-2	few	TGCGCCAGCAGTGGAGCGGGGGGAGGGGCCGGGGAGCTGTTTTTT	CASSGAGGGAGELFF
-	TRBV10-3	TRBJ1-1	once	TGTGCCACCCACTTCTCTTTCGGCACTGAAGCTTTCTTT	CATHFSFGTEAFF
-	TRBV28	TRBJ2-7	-	TGTGCCAGCAGTTTTATTACGAGGGTCGAGCAGTACTTC	CASSFITRVEQYF
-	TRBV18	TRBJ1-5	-	TGTGCCAGCTCACCTAGGAATGCTCAGCCCCAGCATTTT	CASSPRNAQPQHF
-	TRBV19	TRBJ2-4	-	TGTGCCAGTAGTACCGGACCGTGGGGTGCCAAAAACATTCAGTACTTC	CASSTGPWGAKNIQYF
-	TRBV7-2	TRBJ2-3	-	TGTGCCAGCAGCTTAAACGGGAGAGGGAGAACAGATACGCAGTATTTT	CASSLNGRGRTDTQYF
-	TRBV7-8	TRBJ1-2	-	TGTGCCAGCAGCCCAGCGCAAAGCTATGGCTACACCTTC	CASSPAQSYGYTF
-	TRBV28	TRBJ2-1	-	TGTGCCAGCAGTTTGGTTGGGCTAGGTGGGGGCAATGAGCAGTTCTTC	CASSLVGLGGGNEQFF
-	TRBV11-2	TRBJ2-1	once	TGTGCCAGCAGCCCCATCCACGGAAGAACCTACAATGAGCAGTTCTTC	CASSPIHGRTYNEQFF
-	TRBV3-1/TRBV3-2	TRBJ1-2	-	TGTGCCAGCAGCTCCAGGGGTTATGGCTACACCTTC	CASSSRGYGYTF
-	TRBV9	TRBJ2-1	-	TGTGCCAGCAGCCCAGTGGGGGGCCGCTACAATGAGCAGTTCTTC	CASSPVGGRYNEQFF